The rows below give T cell receptor beta chains drawn from one sample of a study of T cell repertoires in cytomegalovirus infection. TCRdb analysed the reads with MiXCR anew, one entry per CDR3 protein. This table holds more than 350,000 distinct CDR3 sequences, around 32% found once. The sequenced material came from PBMCs. Source of these receptors: a human donor in good health (CMV status not recorded). Some clones in this sample may be carry-over from other donors' samples. CDR3s include the opening cysteine and the closing phenylalanine or tryptophan. The D gene is left open where the match is weak. Rows give clone size only sometimes, using once, few, many, or a class for an expanded clone.

cdr3_length,d_call,v_call,clone_size,j_call,cdr3_nt,cdr3_aa
12,.,TRBV10-3,.,TRBJ1-1,TGTGCCATCAGACAGGGAAACACTGAAGCTTTCTTT,CAIRQGNTEAFF
17,.,TRBV7-9,few,TRBJ2-2,TGTGCCAGCAGCCAAAATGACCAAGAAATGAACACCGGGGAGCTGTTTTTT,CASSQNDQEMNTGELFF
14,.,TRBV7-2,many,TRBJ2-2,TGTGCCAGCAGCTTAGTCCGTCTGGCCGGGGAGCTGTTTTTT,CASSLVRLAGELFF
15,.,TRBV29-1,.,TRBJ2-3,TGCAGCGTTACCCGGGACGTCATGGCCACAGATACGCAGTATTTT,CSVTRDVMATDTQYF
19,TRBD1,TRBV7-2,many,TRBJ2-2,TGTGCCAGCAGCTCTCATGGACTGGGACAGGGGTGGTACACCGGGGAGCTGTTTTTT,CASSSHGLGQGWYTGELFF
16,TRBD1,TRBV7-2,many,TRBJ2-7,TGTGCCAGCAGCTTAGACAAAGGACAGGGGGCTTACGAGCAGTACTTC,CASSLDKGQGAYEQYF
18,TRBD1,TRBV28,many,TRBJ1-4,TGTGCCAGCAGCCTCCCCCGGGACAGGGGAGACCTTGGTGAAAAACTGTTTTTT,CASSLPRDRGDLGEKLFF
13,.,TRBV12-3/TRBV12-4,.,TRBJ1-5,TGTGCAAGAAGTTTAGTAGGCAATCAGCCCCGGCATTTT,CARSLVGNQPRHF
13,.,TRBV6-5,.,TRBJ1-2,TGTGCCAGCACCCCCGGGGGGGCGAATGGCTACACCTTC,CASTPGGANGYTF
13,.,TRBV29-1,few,TRBJ1-1,TGCAGCGTTGCCCGGGACACGGGGACTGAAGCTTTCTTT,CSVARDTGTEAFF
15,TRBD1,TRBV6-2/TRBV6-3,.,TRBJ2-3,TGTGCCAGCAGTTGGACAGGGGTTAGCACAGATACGCAGTATTTT,CASSWTGVSTDTQYF
13,.,TRBV12-3/TRBV12-4,few,TRBJ1-1,TGTGCCAGCAGTTTCTTTGGGCAGAATGAAGCTTTCTTT,CASSFFGQNEAFF
12,.,TRBV11-1,.,TRBJ1-2,TGTGCCATCCGCCCCTTTGGCTATGGCTACACCTTC,CAIRPFGYGYTF
16,.,TRBV7-9,.,TRBJ2-6,TGTGCCAGCACTAACTTAGGGGGGGCTGGGGCCAACGTCCTGACTTTC,CASTNLGGAGANVLTF
16,.,TRBV6-1,.,TRBJ1-4,TGTGCCAGCAGTGAAGTGCACCTAAGGACGAATGAAAAACTGTTTTTT,CASSEVHLRTNEKLFF
15,TRBD1,TRBV6-1,.,TRBJ1-6,TGTGCCAGCAGTTCACTGGGGACAGGGAATTCACCCCTCCACTTT,CASSSLGTGNSPLHF
11,.,TRBV3-1,few,TRBJ1-2,TGTGCCACCACAGGGCCCTATGGCTACACCTTC,CATTGPYGYTF
16,.,TRBV6-6,.,TRBJ1-3,TGTGCCAGCAGTTACGATCCACAGGTCGGCGGAAACACCATATATTTT,CASSYDPQVGGNTIYF
16,.,TRBV7-2,many,TRBJ2-1,TGTGCCAGCAGCTTCGGAGGGACACGCTCCTACAATGAGCAGTTCTTC,CASSFGGTRSYNEQFF
13,.,TRBV20-1,.,TRBJ2-3,TGCAGTGGAAAACGGGGGAACACAGATACGCAGTATTTT,CSGKRGNTDTQYF
15,.,TRBV6-4,.,TRBJ1-5,TGTGCCAGCAGAGAGGCCAGGGCTAGCAATCAGCCCCAGCATTTT,CASREARASNQPQHF
15,.,TRBV7-9,many,TRBJ1-1,TGTGCCAGCAGCTTAGTAGCGACAGGGAACACTGAAGCTTTCTTT,CASSLVATGNTEAFF